This T cell receptor (beta chain) is drawn from a study of OX40 agonist ivuxolimab in advanced cancers. Blood sampling took place at baseline, cycle 4 day 1, and cycle 7 day 1. Repertoires were generated with immunoSEQ multiplex PCR, while TCRdb's copy carries only in-frame clones and drops some. The sample has tens of thousands of clones, roughly 84% seen once; the top ten hold 0.27%. The V segment lost 1 base and the J segment 0 bases; nucleotides outside the gene matches: 1. CDR3 size: 15 residues. From germline, CDR1 is SGHKS and CDR2 YYEKEE (reference sequence). The V gene is TRBV5-5, the J gene TRBJ2-3, with 8 bases lining up with TRBD2. The receptor was derived from an adult with an advanced solid tumor such as melanoma, head and neck, liver or kidney cancer. The source material was CD4+ or CD8+ T cells sorted from blood, sampled in a trial of the OX40 agonist ivuxolimab. The CDR3 loop reads CASSLTSGSTDTQYF. The CDR3 DNA is TGTGCCAGCAGCTTGACTAGCGGCAGCACAGATACGCAGTATTTT. The full variable domain, with the rest looked up from reference TRBV5-5 and TRBJ2-3, is DAGVTQSPTHLIKTRGQQVTLRCSPISGHKSVSWYQQVLGQGPQFIFQYYEKEERGRGNFPDRFSARQFPNYSSELNVNALLLGDSALYLCASSLTSGSTDTQYFGPGTRLTVL.